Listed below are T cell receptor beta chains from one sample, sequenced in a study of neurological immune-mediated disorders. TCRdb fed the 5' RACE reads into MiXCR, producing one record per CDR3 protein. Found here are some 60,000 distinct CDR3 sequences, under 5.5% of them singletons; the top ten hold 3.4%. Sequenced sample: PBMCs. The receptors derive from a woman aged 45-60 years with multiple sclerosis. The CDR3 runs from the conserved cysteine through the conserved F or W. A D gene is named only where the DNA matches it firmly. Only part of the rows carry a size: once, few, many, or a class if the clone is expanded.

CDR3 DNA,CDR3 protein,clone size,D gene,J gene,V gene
TGTGCCAGCAGTTTGCGGGACTATCTAAGCGGTGAGCAGTTCTTC,CASSLRDYLSGEQFF,many,TRBD2,TRBJ2-1,TRBV5-5
TGCGCCAGCAGCCAACCTTCAGGCAATGAGCAGTTCTTC,CASSQPSGNEQFF,many,NA,TRBJ2-1,TRBV4-3
TGCAGTGGAAACCAAGGGGTCAATCAGCCCCAGAATTTT,CSGNQGVNQPQNF,NA,NA,TRBJ1-5,TRBV20-1
TGTGCCAGCAGTGTAAAAGGGCCTGGAATTAACACCGGGGAGCTGTTTTTT,CASSVKGPGINTGELFF,few,NA,TRBJ2-2,TRBV2
TGTGCCAGCAGTTACAGGGGGCTAAATTCACCCCTCCACTTT,CASSYRGLNSPLHF,many,TRBD1,TRBJ1-6,TRBV6-6
TGCAGTGCCCCGGGGCCCTCAGATACGCAGTATTTT,CSAPGPSDTQYF,many,NA,TRBJ2-3,TRBV20-1
TGCGCCAGCAGTGGGGCGAGCGGGGGGGCCGAAGAGACCCAGTACTTC,CASSGASGGAEETQYF,many,TRBD2,TRBJ2-5,TRBV10-1
TGTGCCAGCTCAGGGGACAGGAACACCGGGGAGCTGTTTTTT,CASSGDRNTGELFF,many,TRBD1,TRBJ2-2,TRBV18
TGTGCCAGCAGTTTGACAGGAATCTCCTACGAGCAGTACTTC,CASSLTGISYEQYF,medium-sized,NA,TRBJ2-7,TRBV6-2/TRBV6-3
TGCAGTGCTAGAGAGGACAGGGGAATTGGCGAGCAGTACTTC,CSAREDRGIGEQYF,many,TRBD1,TRBJ2-7,TRBV20-1
TGCAGCGCCTTGGTAGGGGGCGTCACTGAAGCTTTCTTT,CSALVGGVTEAFF,many,TRBD1,TRBJ1-1,TRBV29-1
TGTGCCAGCAGTTACCACACCGGGGAGCTGTTTTTT,CASSYHTGELFF,many,NA,TRBJ2-2,TRBV6-6
TGTGCCACCGGGCCTACAGGGGGCGGCACGAATCAGCCCCAGCATTTT,CATGPTGGGTNQPQHF,many,TRBD1,TRBJ1-5,TRBV24-1
TGTGCCAGCAGTTATACAGGGTTCTATCGGGCACCCCTCCACTTT,CASSYTGFYRAPLHF,many,NA,TRBJ1-6,TRBV7-2
TGCGCCAGCAGCACAGGGACAGATACGCAGTATTTT,CASSTGTDTQYF,NA,NA,TRBJ2-3,TRBV5-1
TGTGCCAGCAGTCGTAGAACTCCAGAGACCCAGTACTTC,CASSRRTPETQYF,few,NA,TRBJ2-5,TRBV12-3/TRBV12-4
TGTGCCAGCAGCTTGTACAGGGCAAGAGCTTTCTTT,CASSLYRARAFF,many,NA,TRBJ1-1,TRBV5-8
TGTGCCAGCAGTGAAGGCGGGGGTCACGGCTACACCTTC,CASSEGGGHGYTF,many,NA,TRBJ1-2,TRBV25-1
TGCGCCAGCACCCTTTCGGGCTCCTACAATGAGCAGTTCTTC,CASTLSGSYNEQFF,many,NA,TRBJ2-1,TRBV5-1
TGTGCCCTACGGACAGGGGGGACAGATACGCAGTATTTT,CALRTGGTDTQYF,many,TRBD1,TRBJ2-3,TRBV10-3
TGTGCCAGCAGTTACACCCCCTTTACGGGAATGAACACTGAAGCTTTCTTT,CASSYTPFTGMNTEAFF,NA,NA,TRBJ1-1,TRBV6-2/TRBV6-3
TGTGCCAGCTGTAGTAGCAATCAGCCCCAGCATTTT,CASCSSNQPQHF,many,NA,TRBJ1-5,TRBV12-3/TRBV12-4
TGCAGTGCTAGTAGCCCCGGGGGGACCCAAGAGACCCAGTACTTC,CSASSPGGTQETQYF,many,TRBD2,TRBJ2-5,TRBV20-1
TGCGCCAGCAGCTTGGGGGGAGTCTGGGAGACCCAGTACTTC,CASSLGGVWETQYF,many,NA,TRBJ2-5,TRBV5-1
TGTGCCAGCAGTTCAAAAGGACAGGGGGCCTACAATGAGCAGTTCTTC,CASSSKGQGAYNEQFF,many,TRBD1,TRBJ2-1,TRBV7-9
TGCAGTGCAAGGACCGCGGGGGCCTCTGCCTGGAACACTGAAGCTTTCTTT,CSARTAGASAWNTEAFF,many,NA,TRBJ1-1,TRBV20-1
TGCGCCAGCAAGAGTGGGACGGACTATGGCTACACCTTC,CASKSGTDYGYTF,many,NA,TRBJ1-2,TRBV5-1
TGTGCCAGCAGTTACCGACGTTCGGGGTTCAACCAGCTGTTTTTT,CASSYRRSGFNQLFF,many,NA,TRBJ2-2,TRBV6-5
TGTGCCAGCAGCCCGGGGACGGTTAACTATGGCTACACCTTC,CASSPGTVNYGYTF,many,NA,TRBJ1-2,TRBV7-2
TGTGCCAGCAGCTCCCAGCGGGGGTGGGGAAATGAGCAGTTCTTC,CASSSQRGWGNEQFF,many,TRBD2,TRBJ2-1,TRBV7-3
TGCAGTGCCCCTGGCAGCGGCACAGATACGCAGTATTTT,CSAPGSGTDTQYF,few,NA,TRBJ2-3,TRBV20-1
TGTGCCACCAGCAGAGATTACGGGGAGCTGTCGTTTATTGGCTACACCTTC,CATSRDYGELSFIGYTF,many,NA,TRBJ1-2,TRBV15
TGTGCCAGCAGCGTAGGAGGTAATAGCGGGTACGAGCAGTACTTC,CASSVGGNSGYEQYF,many,TRBD2,TRBJ2-7,TRBV9
TGTGCCAGCAGTTACTCGAAGGTCGACACAGATACGCAGTATTTT,CASSYSKVDTDTQYF,many,NA,TRBJ2-3,TRBV6-2/TRBV6-3
TGTGCCACCAGTGATCGTCGGCGGGGCAAGGATACGCAGTATTTT,CATSDRRRGKDTQYF,many,NA,TRBJ2-3,TRBV24-1
TGTGCCATCAGTGGCGGGGGTGGGAACACTGAAGCTTTCTTT,CAISGGGGNTEAFF,NA,NA,TRBJ1-1,TRBV10-3